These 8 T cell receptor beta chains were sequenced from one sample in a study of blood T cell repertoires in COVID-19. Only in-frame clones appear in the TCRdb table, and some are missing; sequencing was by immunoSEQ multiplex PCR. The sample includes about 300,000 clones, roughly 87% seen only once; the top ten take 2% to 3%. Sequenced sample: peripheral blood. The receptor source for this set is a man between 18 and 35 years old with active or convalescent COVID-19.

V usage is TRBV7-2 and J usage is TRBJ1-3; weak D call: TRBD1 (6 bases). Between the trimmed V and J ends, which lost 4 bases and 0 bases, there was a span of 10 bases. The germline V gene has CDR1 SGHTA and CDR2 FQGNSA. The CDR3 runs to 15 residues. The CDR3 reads CASSSTGASGNTIYF. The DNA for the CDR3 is TGTGCCAGCAGCTCGACAGGCGCCTCTGGAAACACCATATATTTT.

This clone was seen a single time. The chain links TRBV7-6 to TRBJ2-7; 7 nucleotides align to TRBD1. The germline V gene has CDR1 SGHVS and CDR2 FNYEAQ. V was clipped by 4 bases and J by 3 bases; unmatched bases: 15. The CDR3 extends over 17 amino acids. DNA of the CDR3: TGTGCCAGCAGCTGGAAAGGGGGCGGGTCCTTGGGCTACGAGCAGTACTTC. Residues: CASSWKGGGSLGYEQYF.

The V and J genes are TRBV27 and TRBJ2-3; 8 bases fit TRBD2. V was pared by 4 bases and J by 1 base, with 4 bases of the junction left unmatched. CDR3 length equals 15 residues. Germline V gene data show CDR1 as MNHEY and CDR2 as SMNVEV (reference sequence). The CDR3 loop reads CASSWLAGGTDTQYF. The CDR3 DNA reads TGTGCCAGCAGTTGGCTAGCGGGTGGCACAGATACGCAGTATTTT.

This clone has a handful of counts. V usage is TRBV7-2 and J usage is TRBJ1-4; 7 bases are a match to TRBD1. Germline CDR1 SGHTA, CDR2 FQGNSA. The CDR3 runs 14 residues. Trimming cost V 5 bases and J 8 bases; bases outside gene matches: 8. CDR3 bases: TGTGCCAGCAGCCATGACAGGGTAGGAGAAAAACTGTTTTTT. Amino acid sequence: CASSHDRVGEKLFF. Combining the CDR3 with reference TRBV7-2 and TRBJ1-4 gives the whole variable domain GAGVSQSPSNKVTEKGKDVELRCDPISGHTALYWYRQSLGQGLEFLIYFQGNSAPDKSGLPSDRFSAERTGGSVSTLTIQRTQQEDSAVYLCASSHDRVGEKLFFGSGTQLSVL.

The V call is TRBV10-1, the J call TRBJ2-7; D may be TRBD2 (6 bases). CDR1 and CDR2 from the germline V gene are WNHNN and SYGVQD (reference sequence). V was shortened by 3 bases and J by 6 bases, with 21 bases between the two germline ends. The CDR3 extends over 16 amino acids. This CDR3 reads CASSETTRGPSGEQYF. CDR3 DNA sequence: TGCGCCAGCAGTGAAACGACTAGAGGGCCCAGCGGCGAGCAGTACTTC.

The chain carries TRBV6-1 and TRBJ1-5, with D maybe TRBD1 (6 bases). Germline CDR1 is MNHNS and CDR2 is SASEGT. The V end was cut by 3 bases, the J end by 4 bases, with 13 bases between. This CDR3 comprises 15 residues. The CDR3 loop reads CASSEGQMTNQPQHF. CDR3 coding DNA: TGTGCCAGCAGTGAGGGACAAATGACTAATCAGCCCCAGCATTTT.

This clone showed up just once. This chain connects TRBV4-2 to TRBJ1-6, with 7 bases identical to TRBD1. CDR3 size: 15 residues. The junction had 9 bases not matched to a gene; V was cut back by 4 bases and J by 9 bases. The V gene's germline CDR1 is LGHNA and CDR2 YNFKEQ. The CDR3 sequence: CASSPFGTEGSPLHF. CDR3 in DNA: TGTGCCAGCAGCCCGTTCGGGACAGAGGGTTCACCCCTCCACTTT.

In DNA, the CDR3 is TGTGCCAGCAGCTTACAGCGGCTTATAGGCCGCAATGAGCAGTTCTTC. It translates to CASSLQRLIGRNEQFF. This chain connects TRBV11-2 to TRBJ2-1; weak D call: TRBD2 (5 bases). CDR3 length: 16 amino acids. Trimming left V 2 bases short and J 6 bases short, with 17 bases between. CDR1 is SGHAT, CDR2 FQNNGV, per germline.